The subject of this entry is one T cell receptor (beta chain). TCRdb processed the RT-PCR reads anew with MiXCR; each CDR3 protein has one entry. This table has some 92,000 distinct CDR3 sequences, around 48% appearing once. This sample is part of a study of patients and donors after allogeneic stem cell transplantation. V lost 2 bases and J 2 bases, leaving 7 bases between the germline ends. This CDR3 has 12 amino acids. Germline CDR1 DFQATT, CDR2 SNEGSKA (reference sequence). The TCR was taken from a human donor who was either an allogeneic HSCT recipient or a stem cell or donor lymphocyte infusion donor (not recorded which). It is not recorded whose cells these are; they may come from a transplant donor. The V call is TRBV20-1, the J call TRBJ2-7; D ambiguous. The material sequenced was blood, either unsorted or a sorted T cell fraction (not recorded which). This CDR3 reads CSARKPPYEQYF. In DNA form, the CDR3 reads TGCAGTGCTAGAAAACCGCCCTACGAGCAGTACTTC.